The present T cell receptor beta chain was sequenced within a study of blood T cell repertoires in COVID-19. As for the study in general: T cells, B-cell-depleted T cells, or PBMCs supplied cDNA or gDNA.

The CDR3 has 12 amino acids. Germline CDR1 reads MNHEY; CDR2 reads SMNVEV (reference sequence). V shed 8 bases and J shed 3 bases, with 11 bases lying between them. Assay: immunoSEQ multiplex PCR; the TCRdb copy retains only in-frame clones and omits some. The sample carries approximately 460,000 clones, about 91% recorded once. The sequence was collected from a man younger than 30 with COVID-19, enrolled during active disease. The rearrangement joins TRBV27 to TRBJ2-7, with a weak D call TRBD1 (7 bases). The sample comprised peripheral blood. The DNA of the CDR3 is TGTGCCAGCGGGCAGGGGGGCTACGAGCAGTACTTC. Amino acids: CASGQGGYEQYF.